These 14 T cell receptor beta chains came from one sample sequenced in a study of blood T cell repertoires in COVID-19. Produced via immunoSEQ multiplex PCR; TCRdb's table is partial and in-frame only. The sample lists about 160,000 clones, 65% to 85% occurring once. Sequencing was carried out using PBMCs or T cells enriched from blood (not recorded which). The source is a woman aged 45-59 years in a cohort exposed to, infected with or recovered from COVID-19 (not recorded which).

V is TRBV3-1 (or the pseudogene TRBV3-2) and J is TRBJ1-2; the D gene is possibly TRBD1 (6 bases). Trimming removed 0 bases at V and 7 bases at J, with 18 bases between. Germline CDR1 reads LGHDT; CDR2 reads YNNKEL (reference sequence). The CDR3 has 16 residues. The DNA of the CDR3 is TGTGCCAGCAGCCAAGATGGGGTGGGGGACAAGAGTGGCTACACCTTC. Amino acids: CASSQDGVGDKSGYTF.

The genes are TRBV4-3 and TRBJ2-1; 9 nucleotides line up with TRBD2. Trimming cost V 2 bases and J 7 bases; bases outside gene matches: 12. CDR3 length: 17 residues. Germline CDR1 LGHNA, CDR2 YSLEER. The chain's CDR3 is CASSQRAGGRSINEQFF. The CDR3 DNA reads TGCGCCAGCAGCCAAAGGGCGGGGGGGCGTAGCATAAATGAGCAGTTCTTC.

This clone was detected only a few times. Other DNA sequences in this specimen translate into the identical CDR3. The chain carries TRBV6-5 and TRBJ2-5; 12 positions match TRBD1. CDR3 size: 15 residues. The V segment lost 6 bases and the J segment 3 bases; nucleotides outside the gene matches: 5. The germline CDR1 and CDR2 sequences are MNHEY and SVGAGI. The CDR3 nucleotides are TGTGCCAGCAGCCCGGGACAGGGGGCGGAAGAGACCCAGTACTTC. This gives the protein CASSPGQGAEETQYF.

The chain couples TRBV27 to TRBJ1-2; D call uncertain. CDR3 length: 18 residues. Trimming removed 3 bases at V and 4 bases at J, with 24 bases between. Germline-derived CDR1 and CDR2 are MNHEY and SMNVEV (reference sequence). CDR3 residues: CASSFLPPTSAGSYGYTF. As DNA, the CDR3 is TGTGCCAGCAGTTTCCTCCCCCCGACCTCGGCGGGAAGCTATGGCTACACCTTC.

V is TRBV6-6 and J is TRBJ2-7; D call uncertain. Trimming pared 6 bases from V and 0 bases from J, leaving 18 bases between. This CDR3 region has 16 residues. Germline V CDR1 and CDR2: MNHNY, SVGAGI (reference sequence). Written as DNA, the CDR3 is TGTGCCAGCAGCCAAGTTTGGTCGGAGAGCTCCTACGAGCAGTACTTC. Translation: CASSQVWSESSYEQYF.

V gene TRBV27 combines with J gene TRBJ1-2, with 7 bases lining up with TRBD1. J gave up 7 bases and V 2 bases, and 10 bases lay outside the gene matches. This CDR3 region has 15 residues. Germline V gene data show CDR1 as MNHEY and CDR2 as SMNVEV (reference sequence). As DNA, the CDR3 is TGTGCCAGCAGTTTAAGTACCAGGGGGGTTTTTGGCTACACCTTC. This translates into CASSLSTRGVFGYTF.

The rearrangement joins TRBV6-5 to TRBJ1-5; D remains unclear. Trimming pared 5 bases from V and 2 bases from J, leaving 7 bases between. This CDR3 contains 13 residues. CDR1 and CDR2 from the germline V gene are MNHEY and SVGAGI. CDR3 loop: CASSPLGNQPQHF. CDR3 in DNA: TGTGCCAGCAGTCCCCTCGGCAATCAGCCCCAGCATTTT.

The V and J genes are TRBV9 and TRBJ1-6, with 7 positions matching TRBD1. Germline-derived CDR1 and CDR2 are SGDLS and YYNGEE. The V gene end was trimmed by 4 bases and the J gene end by 5 bases; junction bases not matched to a gene: 6. CDR3 length: 15 amino acids. The CDR3 DNA sequence: TGTGCCAGCAGCAACACAGGGGAGGATAATTCACCCCTCCACTTT. It translates to CASSNTGEDNSPLHF.

The chain links TRBV5-5 to TRBJ2-5, with D perhaps TRBD1 (7 bases). Germline CDR1 is SGHKS and CDR2 is YYEKEE (reference sequence). This CDR3 has 18 amino acids. Trimming left V 0 bases short and J 3 bases short, with 21 bases between. In DNA form, the CDR3 reads TGTGCCAGCAGCTTGGCGCCGGGCGCCAGGGGGGTTAAAGAGACCCAGTACTTC. It yields the protein CASSLAPGARGVKETQYF.

The chain has TRBV9 and TRBJ1-2, with D possibly TRBD1 on 6 matching bases. This CDR3 contains 15 residues. Trimming cost V 0 bases and J 0 bases, with 9 bases left between them. Looked up from germline, CDR1 is SGDLS and CDR2 is YYNGEE. Written as DNA, the CDR3 is TGTGCCAGCAGCGTAGGAAACAGGGCTAACTATGGCTACACCTTC. This encodes CASSVGNRANYGYTF.

This clone appeared a single time. The chain employs TRBV2 and TRBJ2-7; 11 bases are a match to TRBD2. Germline CDR1 is SNHLY and CDR2 is FYNNEI. The CDR3 is 13 residues long. The V and J ends lost 6 bases and 7 bases, in that order; junction bases with no gene match: 5. In nucleotides, the CDR3 is TGTGCCAGCAGGGCCGGACTAGCGGGTGAGCAGTACTTC. Its translation: CASRAGLAGEQYF.

In its sample, this clone was seen once. The chain links TRBV5-1 to TRBJ1-4, with 9 bases fitting TRBD1. The CDR3 spans 15 residues. Germline values: CDR1 SGHRS, CDR2 YFSETQ. V lost 4 bases to trimming and J lost 7 bases; unmatched junction nucleotides: 8. The CDR3 spells CASSPIQGASEKLFF. The CDR3 bases are TGCGCCAGCAGCCCGATACAGGGGGCGAGTGAAAAACTGTTTTTT.

The V gene is TRBV10-3, the J gene TRBJ2-5; 7 bases are a match to TRBD1. Per germline, CDR1 ENHRY and CDR2 SYGVKD. This CDR3 has 14 residues. V lost 6 bases to trimming and J lost 1 base; unmatched junction nucleotides: 5. DNA of the CDR3: TGTGCCATCAGGAGACAGGGTGTCCAAGAGACCCAGTACTTC. This sequence encodes CAIRRQGVQETQYF.

This chain joins TRBV27 and TRBJ2-7, with 10 nucleotides matching TRBD2. V trimming: 6 bases; J trimming: 5 bases; junction bases outside the gene matches: 13. The CDR3 is made up of 16 amino acids. Looked up from germline, CDR1 is MNHEY and CDR2 is SMNVEV (reference sequence). DNA for the CDR3: TGTGCCAGCAGCCCCTTATCTAGCGGGAGTGCCGACGAGCAGTACTTC. Translating gives CASSPLSSGSADEQYF.